These 17 T cell receptor beta chains were all obtained from the same sample, sequenced in a study of post-analysis software for immune sequencing data. Unique molecular identifiers had been added to the TCR beta cDNA libraries. MiXCR was run by TCRdb on the PCR reads, yielding one entry per CDR3 protein. The sample includes over 150,000 distinct CDR3 sequences, about 34% of them seen just once. Sequences were derived from blood, sampled after autologous hematopoietic stem cell transplantation. Receptors originate from a girl aged 10 to 17 with multiple sclerosis.

As to this clonotype: At one end, the junction sequence differs from germline, possibly due to a read error. The chain carries TRBV12-3 or TRBV12-4 and TRBJ1-2; 9 bases fit TRBD1. This CDR3 spans 14 amino acids. The CDR3 reads CASSRTGVAYSYTF. CDR3 bases: TGTGCCAGCAGTCGGACAGGGGTGGCCTATAGCTACACCTTC.

The rearrangement uses TRBV5-1 and TRBJ2-5; maybe TRBD2 (6 bases). CDR1 is SGHRS and CDR2 is YFSETQ in the germline V gene. The CDR3 length is 16 residues. The germline V and J ends were trimmed by 4 bases and 1 base, with 17 bases remaining between them. The CDR3 DNA is TGCGCCAGCAGCCCCAACTGCTTTAGCGGCCAAGAGACCCAGTACTTC. The encoded protein is CASSPNCFSGQETQYF. Looking up the rest from reference TRBV5-1 and TRBJ2-5 gives the full variable domain: KAGVTQTPRYLIKTRGQQVTLSCSPISGHRSVSWYQQTPGQGLQFLFEYFSETQRNKGNFPGRFSGRQFSNSRSEMNVSTLELGDSALYLCASSPNCFSGQETQYFGPGTRLLVL.

This clonotype was counted at least ten times. This sequence joins TRBV29-1 and TRBJ2-7, with 7 bases that match TRBD2. This CDR3 is 15 amino acids long. Losses at the gene ends were 1 base for V and 3 bases for J; bases not matched to a gene: 9. Germline V gives CDR1 SQVTM, CDR2 ANQGSEA. The CDR3 spells CSVEVPSGADYEQYF. For the CDR3, the DNA is TGCAGCGTTGAAGTCCCTAGCGGAGCCGACTACGAGCAGTACTTC.

This clonotype came up a few times. The V and J genes are TRBV15 and TRBJ1-5; perhaps TRBD1 as D (5 bases). The CDR3 length is 15 residues. V was trimmed by 3 bases and J by 4 bases, leaving 13 bases between them. The germline gives CDR1 LNHNV, CDR2 YYDKDF (reference sequence). This CDR3 reads CATSRTLQENQPQHF. DNA for the CDR3: TGTGCCACCAGCAGGACGCTACAGGAGAATCAGCCCCAGCATTTT. The full variable domain, its missing parts supplied by reference TRBV15 and TRBJ1-5, is DAMVIQNPRYQVTQFGKPVTLSCSQTLNHNVMYWYQQKSSQAPKLLFHYYDKDFNNEADTPDNFQSRRPNTSFCFLDIRSPGLGDTAMYLCATSRTLQENQPQHFGDGTRLSIL.

This clonotype occurred a few times. The chain has TRBV7-2 and TRBJ2-4; tentatively, D is TRBD2 (7 bases). Germline V lookup: CDR1 SGHTA, CDR2 FQGNSA. CDR3 length equals 14 residues. V dropped 4 bases and J dropped 8 bases, with 15 bases sitting between them. CDR3 DNA sequence: TGTGCCAGCAGCTCCCGAGGGGGGAGGGACATTCAGTACTTC. Amino acids: CASSSRGGRDIQYF.

This clonotype was detected only a few times. The rearrangement links TRBV20-1 to TRBJ2-7; TRBD2 aligns across 8 bases. Losses at the gene ends were 7 bases for V and 2 bases for J; bases not matched to a gene: 7. Per germline, CDR1 DFQATT and CDR2 SNEGSKA (reference sequence). The CDR3 runs to 13 residues. The CDR3 reads CSGLTSATYEQYF. In DNA, the CDR3 is TGCAGTGGCTTGACTAGCGCAACCTACGAGCAGTACTTC.

This clonotype was seen repeatedly, ten times or more. The V and J genes are TRBV4-2 and TRBJ1-2, with 7 nucleotides matching TRBD1. The length of the CDR3 is 16 residues. Germline V gene sequence: CDR1 LGHNA, CDR2 YNFKEQ. After removal of 1 base from V and 3 bases from J, the junction contained 8 bases not matched to a gene. The CDR3 nucleotides are TGTGCCAGCAGCCAAGCCGTCGGGACAGACTACTATGGCTACACCTTC. Amino acid sequence: CASSQAVGTDYYGYTF.

The chain couples TRBV11-1 to TRBJ2-7; the D gene is possibly TRBD2 (6 bases). Germline-derived CDR1 and CDR2 are SGHAT and FQDESV (reference sequence). This CDR3 is built from 15 residues. V was cut by 0 bases and J by 2 bases, with 11 bases left in between. CDR3 bases: TGTGCCAGCAGCTTAGCCTCCGGGAGAACCTACGAGCAGTACTTC. It is translated as CASSLASGRTYEQYF. Together with reference TRBV11-1 and TRBJ2-7, the CDR3 gives the full variable domain: EAEVAQSPRYKITEKSQAVAFWCDPISGHATLYWYRQILGQGPELLVQFQDESVVDDSQLPKDRFSAERLKGVDSTLKIQPAELGDSAMYLCASSLASGRTYEQYFGPGTRLTVT.

A few counts support this clonotype. The chain is built from TRBV2 and TRBJ1-2; perhaps TRBD1 as D (6 bases). The germline gives CDR1 SNHLY, CDR2 FYNNEI. The ends were cut back, 5 bases at V and 4 bases at J, with 17 bases in the middle. CDR3 size: 15 residues. CDR3 nucleotides: TGTGCCAGCAGTTTCTTGGGGGCAGGGCTCTATGGCTACACCTTC. Amino acids: CASSFLGAGLYGYTF. The variable domain in full, completed from reference TRBV2 and TRBJ1-2, reads EPEVTQTPSHQVTQMGQEVILRCVPISNHLYFYWYRQILGQKVEFLVSFYNNEISEKSEIFDDQFSVERPDGSNFTLKIRSTKLEDSAMYFCASSFLGAGLYGYTFGSGTRLTVV.

The V gene is TRBV7-6, the J gene TRBJ1-6; D is unresolved. Germline CDR1 reads SGHVS; CDR2 reads FNYEAQ. The CDR3 length is 15 residues. V lost 2 bases and J lost 4, with 9 bases in between. The CDR3 coding sequence is TGTGCCAGCAGCTTATCCCAACAGTATAATTCACCCCTCCACTTT. Its protein product is CASSLSQQYNSPLHF. The full variable domain, its missing parts supplied by reference TRBV7-6 and TRBJ1-6, is GAGVSQSPRYKVTKRGQDVALRCDPISGHVSLYWYRQALGQGPEFLTYFNYEAQQDKSGLPNDRFSAERPEGSISTLTIQRTEQRDSAMYRCASSLSQQYNSPLHFGNGTRLTVT.

Regarding this clonotype: The junction and the germline gene differ at one end; a read error may be behind it. The chain combines TRBV11-3 with TRBJ2-5; D remains ambiguous. Germline V gene lookup returns CDR1 SGHNT and CDR2 YENEEA. The length of the CDR3 is 15 residues. For the CDR3, the DNA is TGTGCCAGCAGCTTAGGACAACAGTACCAAGAGACCCGGTACTTC. The encoded protein is CASSLGQQYQETRYF.

There are a few counts of this clonotype. The CDR3 is CASSLGRYRGIGEDQPQHF. CDR3 bases: TGTGCCAGCAGCCTAGGCCGGTACAGGGGTATTGGGGAAGATCAGCCCCAGCATTTT. The chain has TRBV11-2 and TRBJ1-5, with TRBD1 matching 7 bases. Per the germline V gene, CDR1 is SGHAT and CDR2 is FQNNGV. The ends lost 5 bases at V and 5 bases at J; junction bases unmatched: 21. This CDR3 spans 19 amino acids.

The chain employs TRBV7-9 and TRBJ1-1, with D perhaps TRBD1 (6 bases). Trimming removed 5 bases from V and 3 bases from J, with 19 bases in between. Germline values: CDR1 SEHNR, CDR2 FQNEAQ (reference sequence). This CDR3 has 16 residues. CDR3 loop: CASSPGEGDWDTEAFF. In DNA form, the CDR3 reads TGTGCCAGCAGCCCAGGAGAGGGGGATTGGGACACTGAAGCTTTCTTT.

This chain uses TRBV27 with TRBJ2-5; 7 bases map to TRBD2. The CDR3 extends over 13 amino acids. Trimming at V came to 11 bases and at J to 1 base, leaving 7 bases not matched to a gene. Germline assignment: CDR1 MNHEY and CDR2 SMNVEV (reference sequence). The CDR3 region has the DNA TGTGCCTCGGGAGGCAGGGTCCAAGAGACCCAGTACTTC. This encodes CASGGRVQETQYF.

This sequence joins TRBV24-1 and TRBJ2-1; 8 nucleotides line up with TRBD1. V gave up 6 bases and J gave up 8 bases; unmatched junction bases: 5. The CDR3 length is 13 residues. CDR1 is KGHDR, CDR2 SFDVKD, per germline. DNA of the CDR3: TGTGCCACCAGTCCCCCGACAGGGGATGAGCAGTTCTTC. It encodes CATSPPTGDEQFF.

This clonotype came up once. This sequence joins TRBV6-2 or TRBV6-3 and TRBJ2-5, with D perhaps TRBD1 or TRBD2 (5 bases each). Matching the DNA end better, TRBJ2-7 makes the J call doubtful. The CDR3 spans 16 residues. CDR1 MNHEY and CDR2 SVGEGT come from the germline V gene. The CDR3 loop is CASSTTGTPTAHEQYF. Here the CDR3 DNA reads TGTGCCAGCAGTACAACCGGGACCCCAACAGCCCACGAGCAGTACTTC.

The rearrangement joins TRBV25-1 to TRBJ1-6, with D tentatively TRBD1 (6 bases). Germline V gene data show CDR1 as MGHDK and CDR2 as SYGVNS. This CDR3 comprises 14 residues. With 6 bases removed from V and 5 bases from J, the gap between germline ends came to 11 bases. CDR3 nucleotide sequence: TGTGCCAGCAGGGCCGGGGGCAATAATTCACCCCTCCACTTT. Residues: CASRAGGNNSPLHF.